The sequence of this TCR beta chain was determined in a study of blood T cell repertoires in COVID-19 (TCRdb year 2020). For context, the study as a whole: Samples from collaborators originated in the United States, Italy and Spain and spanned both the acute and convalescent phases of COVID-19. The prospective study material was composed of cDNA or gDNA derived from T cells, B-cell-depleted T cells, or PBMCs. Deeply sampled blood TCRbeta repertoires from subjects exposed to, actively infected with, or recovered from COVID-19 were included in the dataset. The repertoires were made available in a free public database intended to serve as a resource for research on the immune response to SARS-CoV-2. The samples were drawn from two sources: the first 160 participants of the ongoing ImmuneRACE study, and over 1,000 subjects contributed by 6 global collaborators. The sample metadata nearly always contained a de-identified subject ID, COVID-19 status, age in years and sex. Where available, HLA class I and class II types were obtained from metadata supplied by the sample provider rather than from assay-based typing.

Each collaborating institution followed its own protocols to collect whole blood in K2EDTA tubes. For TCRbeta analysis, collaborator samples were shipped as frozen whole blood, as isolated PBMCs, or as DNA extracted from either sample type. TCRbeta CDR3 regions were amplified from genomic DNA using the immunoSEQ Assay, a bias-controlled multiplex PCR. The original pipeline was this. The number of nucleated cells in each sample was estimated by amplification of reference gene primers within the assay. To quantify the absolute abundance of each unique TCRbeta CDR3 rearrangement, sequence reads were collapsed and filtered. For each sample, productive Simpson clonality was calculated as the square root of Simpson's diversity index over productive rearrangements. TCRdb took over this immuneACCESS table, retaining in-frame rearrangements with V and J assigned. Such tables are incomplete; in checked studies, under half of the missing clones stem from an unresolved V gene, and the remainder is unexplained. From that table come the V and J calls and clone size; the DNA was used to work out D and trimming. This sample is represented by over 200,000 clones; about 90% of them were singletons. Jointly, the top ten make up about 2.5% of the sample.

There are 16 amino acids in the CDR3, from cysteine to phenylalanine inclusive. The kept DNA is CDR3 alone, 48 bases in frame from the first base. V trim: 0 bases; J trim: 4 bases; unmatched bases: 1. CDR1 and CDR2, per the germline V gene (reference sequence), are LNHNV and YYDKDF. Overall study results and their limits: The quantity of clinical and demographic metadata differed by source and by participant and was supplied without curation.

About this clone itself: The target of this receptor is not known. Nothing much larger sits one base from this clone, and base qualities are not available.

The source of this sequence is a woman aged 60-75 years with acute or convalescent COVID-19. Source material: peripheral blood. The rearrangement joined TRBV15 to TRBJ2-1; the junction holds 12 bases that match TRBD2. Here is the DNA: TGTGCCACCAGCAGAGAAACTAGCGGGAGGTACAATGAGCAGTTCTTC. This gives the protein CATSRETSGRYNEQFF.